This TCR beta chain was obtained from a study of monozygotic twins with cystic fibrosis. Across the whole study: Approximately 2.8 micrograms of fragmented DNA underwent roughly 16 PCR cycles for library preparation.

The CDR3 length is 16 residues. V was shortened by 3 bases and J by 6 bases, with 21 bases between the two germline ends. Germline V gene sequence: CDR1 SGHAT, CDR2 FQNNGV. The method was immunoSEQ multiplex PCR; TCRdb's version includes in-frame clones alone and lacks a portion of them. The sample lists about 15,000 clones; approximately 95% were seen once. Study-level points and caveats: Clonality was generally low (median approximately 0.0094), higher in the most severe patients. Co-twins had the most similar V usage for 13 of 16 pairs, J for 8. Unrelated CF individuals shared fewer identical clonotypes than monozygotic CF twins.

Turning to this clone: Its specificity is unknown.

This receptor was identified in a girl under 10 years old with cystic fibrosis. V gene TRBV11-2 combines with J gene TRBJ2-7, with D perhaps given as TRBD1 or TRBD2 (5 bases each). Source material: blood. DNA for the CDR3: TGTGCCAGCAGCTTCTTGGCCGGGACCACCGGAGGCGAGCAGTACTTC. Its protein product is CASSFLAGTTGGEQYF.